This TCR beta chain comes out of a study of T cells in Graves' hyperthyroidism and ophthalmopathy. This clonotype has at least ten counts. Criteria for exclusion of patients were uncontrolled infection, other autoimmune disease, pregnancy or lactation. What was amplified from RNA transcripts were TCR beta CDR3 regions. Researchers ran a first-round RT-PCR on the TCR CDR3 using the HTBI primer set. One entry per CDR3 protein, called by TCRdb with MiXCR from the multiplex PCR reads. Among some 570,000 distinct CDR3 sequences, over 12% were seen once, and the ten largest hold less than 9%. V dropped 0 bases and J dropped 10 bases, with 16 bases sitting between them. From germline, CDR1 is ENHRY and CDR2 SYGVKD. The CDR3 is 16 residues long.

V usage is TRBV10-3 and J usage is TRBJ1-6, with D uncertain. This receptor was obtained from a young woman with Graves' ophthalmopathy. Sequencing was done on a sample of blood. In nucleotides, the CDR3 is TGTGCCATCAGTGAGTCAGTTGGGAGACAAAGATCACCCCTCCACTTT. It is translated as CAISESVGRQRSPLHF.